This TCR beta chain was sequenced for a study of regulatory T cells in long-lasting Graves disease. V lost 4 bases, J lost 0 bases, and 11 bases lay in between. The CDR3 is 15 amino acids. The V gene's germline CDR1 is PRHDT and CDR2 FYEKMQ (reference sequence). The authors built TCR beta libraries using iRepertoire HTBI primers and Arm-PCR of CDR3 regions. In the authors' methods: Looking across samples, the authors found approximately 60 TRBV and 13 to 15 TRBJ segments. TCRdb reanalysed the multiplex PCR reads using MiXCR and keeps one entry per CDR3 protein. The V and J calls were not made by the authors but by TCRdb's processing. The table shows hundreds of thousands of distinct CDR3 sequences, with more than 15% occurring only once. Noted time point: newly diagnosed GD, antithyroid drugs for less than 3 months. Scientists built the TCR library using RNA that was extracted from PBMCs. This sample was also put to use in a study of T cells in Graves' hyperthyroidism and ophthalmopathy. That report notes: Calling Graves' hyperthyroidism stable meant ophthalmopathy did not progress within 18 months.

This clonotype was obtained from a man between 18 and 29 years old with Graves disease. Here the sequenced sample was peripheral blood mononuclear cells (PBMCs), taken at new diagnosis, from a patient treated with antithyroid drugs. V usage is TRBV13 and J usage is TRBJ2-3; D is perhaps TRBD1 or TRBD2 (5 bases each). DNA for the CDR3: TGTGCCAGCAGCTCTGGGGGATTTAGCACAGATACGCAGTATTTT. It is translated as CASSSGGFSTDTQYF.